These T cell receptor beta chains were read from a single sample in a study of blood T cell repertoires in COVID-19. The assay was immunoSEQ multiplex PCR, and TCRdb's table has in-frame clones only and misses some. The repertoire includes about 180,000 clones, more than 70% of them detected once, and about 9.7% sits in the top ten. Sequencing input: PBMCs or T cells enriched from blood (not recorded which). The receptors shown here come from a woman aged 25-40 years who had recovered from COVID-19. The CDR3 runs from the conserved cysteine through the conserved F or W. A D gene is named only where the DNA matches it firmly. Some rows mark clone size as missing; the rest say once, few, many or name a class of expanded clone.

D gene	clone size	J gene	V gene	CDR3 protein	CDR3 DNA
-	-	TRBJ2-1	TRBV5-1	CASSLLPGYSYNEQFF	TGCGCCAGCAGCTTGTTGCCAGGGTACTCCTACAATGAGCAGTTCTTC
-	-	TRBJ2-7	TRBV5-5	CASSFVPDHLYEQYF	TGTGCCAGCAGCTTTGTCCCAGATCATCTCTACGAGCAGTACTTC
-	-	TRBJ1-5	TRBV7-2	CASSLDVAVSNQPQHF	TGTGCCAGCAGCTTAGATGTGGCAGTTAGCAATCAGCCCCAGCATTTT
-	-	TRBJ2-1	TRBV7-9	CASSPPIRTRIYNEQFF	TGTGCCAGCAGCCCGCCTATCCGGACAAGGATCTACAATGAGCAGTTCTTC
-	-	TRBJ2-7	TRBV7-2	CASSLQPGYEQYF	TGTGCCAGCAGCTTACAGCCAGGGTACGAGCAGTACTTC
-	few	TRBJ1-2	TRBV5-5	CASSLAGRRGGSGYTF	TGTGCCAGCAGCTTGGCCGGGAGGCGGGGTGGGTCTGGCTACACCTTC
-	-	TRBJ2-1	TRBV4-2	CASSQVQAESYNEQFF	TGTGCCAGCAGCCAAGTCCAGGCCGAATCATACAATGAGCAGTTCTTC
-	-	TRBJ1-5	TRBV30	CAWSVQAGRGQPQHF	TGTGCCTGGAGTGTACAGGCTGGCAGGGGTCAGCCCCAGCATTTT
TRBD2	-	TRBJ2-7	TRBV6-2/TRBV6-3	CASSHPGGSSYEQYF	TGTGCCAGCAGCCATCCTGGCGGGAGCTCCTACGAGCAGTACTTC
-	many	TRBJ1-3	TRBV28	CASSLEDPGNTIYF	TGTGCCAGCAGTTTGGAGGATCCTGGAAACACCATATATTTT
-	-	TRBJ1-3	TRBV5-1	CASSLESFDSGNTIYF	TGCGCCAGCAGCTTGGAAAGCTTCGACTCTGGAAACACCATATATTTT
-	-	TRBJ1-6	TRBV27	CASSLFSGDSGSPLHF	TGTGCCAGCAGTTTATTTTCGGGGGACTCGGGCTCACCCCTCCACTTT
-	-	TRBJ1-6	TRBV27	CASSLEASYNSPLHF	TGTGCCAGCAGTCTCGAAGCCTCCTATAATTCACCCCTCCACTTT
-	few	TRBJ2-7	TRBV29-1	CSATGLSSSYEQYF	TGCAGCGCCACGGGACTCTCGAGCTCCTACGAGCAGTACTTC
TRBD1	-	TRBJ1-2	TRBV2	CASSLEGGKGGYTF	TGTGCCAGCAGTCTGGAAGGGGGCAAGGGTGGCTACACCTTC
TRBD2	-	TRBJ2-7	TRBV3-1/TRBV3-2	CASSTGTSLSYEQYF	TGTGCCAGCAGCACCGGGACTAGCCTCTCCTACGAGCAGTACTTC
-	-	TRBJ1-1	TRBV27	CASSSQDSTEAFF	TGTGCCAGCAGTTCACAAGACAGCACTGAAGCTTTCTTT
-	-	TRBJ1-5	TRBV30	CAWGGRQPQHF	TGTGCCTGGGGGGGGCGACAGCCCCAGCATTTT
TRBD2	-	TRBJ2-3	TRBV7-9	CASSLPTKETGGTQYF	TGTGCCAGCAGCTTACCTACCAAAGAAACGGGAGGAACGCAGTATTTT
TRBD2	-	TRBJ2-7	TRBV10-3	CAISSRGEGNNEQYF	TGTGCCATCAGTTCCCGAGGGGAGGGGAACAACGAGCAGTACTTC
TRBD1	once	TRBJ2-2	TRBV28	CASNPRDRGETGELFF	TGTGCCAGCAACCCCCGGGACAGGGGTGAAACCGGGGAGCTGTTTTTT
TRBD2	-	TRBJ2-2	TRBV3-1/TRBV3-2	CASSHVTGTVGLATGELFF	TGTGCCAGCAGCCATGTGACCGGGACAGTGGGACTAGCGACCGGGGAGCTGTTTTTT
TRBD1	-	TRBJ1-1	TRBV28	CASTPSGQGSAEAFF	TGTGCCAGCACGCCTTCGGGACAGGGCTCTGCTGAAGCTTTCTTT
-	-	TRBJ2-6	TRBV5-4	CASSLARSGANVLTF	TGTGCCAGCAGCTTGGCCAGGTCCGGGGCCAACGTCCTGACTTTC
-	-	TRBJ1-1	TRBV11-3	CASSFKQINTEAFF	TGTGCCAGCAGCTTCAAGCAAATCAACACTGAAGCTTTCTTT
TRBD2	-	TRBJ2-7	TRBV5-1	CASSLVAGAHYEQYF	TGCGCCAGCAGCTTGGTTGCGGGAGCCCACTACGAGCAGTACTTC
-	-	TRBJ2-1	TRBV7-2	CASSSGAIPPFF	TGTGCCAGCAGCTCAGGGGCTATTCCGCCGTTCTTC
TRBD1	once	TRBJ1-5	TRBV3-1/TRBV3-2	CASSQGGTVQPQHF	TGTGCCAGCAGCCAAGGAGGGACAGTTCAGCCCCAGCATTTT
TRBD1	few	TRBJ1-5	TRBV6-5	CASSDQGASNQPQHF	TGTGCCAGCAGCGACCAGGGGGCTAGCAATCAGCCCCAGCATTTT
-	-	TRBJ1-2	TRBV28	CASTLPGSVDGYTF	TGTGCCAGCACCCTTCCAGGGTCTGTTGATGGCTACACCTTC
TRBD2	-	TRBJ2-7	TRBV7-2	CASSLARDYGLEQYF	TGTGCCAGCAGCTTAGCAAGGGACTACGGTCTCGAGCAGTACTTC
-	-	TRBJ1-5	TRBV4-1	CASSQDGGTQHF	TGCGCCAGCAGCCAAGATGGAGGTACCCAGCATTTT
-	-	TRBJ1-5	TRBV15	CATSRDSYSNQPQHF	TGTGCCACCAGCAGAGACAGTTATAGCAATCAGCCCCAGCATTTT
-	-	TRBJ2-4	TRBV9	CARDYRDCQPPAKNIQYF	TGTGCCAGAGATTACCGGGACTGCCAACCTCCAGCCAAAAACATTCAGTACTTC
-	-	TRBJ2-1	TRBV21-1	CASSPTSGRNNEQFF	TGTGCCAGCAGCCCGACTAGCGGCAGAAACAATGAGCAGTTCTTC
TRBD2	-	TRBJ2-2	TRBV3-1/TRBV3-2	CASSQELAGGNTGELFF	TGTGCCAGCAGCCAAGAATTGGCGGGAGGGAACACCGGGGAGCTGTTTTTT
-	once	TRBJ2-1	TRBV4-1	CASSQPQWNEQFF	TGCGCCAGCAGCCAGCCTCAGTGGAATGAGCAGTTCTTC
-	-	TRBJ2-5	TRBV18	CASSPPSAETQYF	TGTGCCAGCTCACCTCCTAGCGCGGAGACCCAGTACTTC
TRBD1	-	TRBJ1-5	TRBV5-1	CASSLGQGFQPQHF	TGCGCCAGCAGCTTGGGACAGGGGTTTCAGCCCCAGCATTTT
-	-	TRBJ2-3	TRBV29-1	CSAHGAGITDTQYF	TGCAGCGCTCACGGTGCGGGAATCACAGATACGCAGTATTTT
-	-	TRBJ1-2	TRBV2	CASRGRSMRGYTF	TGTGCCAGCAGGGGGAGAAGTATGCGGGGCTACACCTTC
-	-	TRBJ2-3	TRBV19	CASRSNFLSTDTQYF	TGTGCCTCCCGAAGCAATTTCCTTAGCACAGATACGCAGTATTTT
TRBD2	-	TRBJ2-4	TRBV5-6	CASSSGTTKNIQYF	TGTGCCAGCAGCTCCGGGACTACGAAAAACATTCAGTACTTC
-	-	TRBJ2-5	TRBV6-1	CASSEVFQETQYF	TGTGCCAGCAGTGAAGTCTTTCAAGAGACCCAGTACTTC
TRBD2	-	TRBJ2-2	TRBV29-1	CSARGGTGELFF	TGCAGCGCCCGGGGGGGGACCGGGGAGCTGTTTTTT
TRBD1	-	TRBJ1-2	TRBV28	CASSPQGVRYGYTF	TGTGCCAGCAGTCCACAGGGGGTACGTTATGGCTACACCTTC
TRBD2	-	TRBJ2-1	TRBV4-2	CASSSTSGRANEQFF	TGTGCCAGCAGCTCGACTAGCGGGAGGGCAAATGAGCAGTTCTTC
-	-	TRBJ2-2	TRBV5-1	CASKGAVDTGELFF	TGCGCCAGCAAAGGGGCAGTTGACACCGGGGAGCTGTTTTTT
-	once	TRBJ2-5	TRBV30	CAWSVLETQYF	TGTGCCTGGAGTGTACTAGAGACCCAGTACTTC
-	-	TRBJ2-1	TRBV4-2	CASSQEGGGINNEQFF	TGTGCCAGCAGCCAAGAAGGGGGAGGGATAAACAATGAGCAGTTCTTC
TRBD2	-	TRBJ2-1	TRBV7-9	CASSPPGAGLYNEQFF	TGTGCCAGCAGCCCCCCTGGAGCGGGACTATACAATGAGCAGTTCTTC
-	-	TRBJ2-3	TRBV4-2	CASSQVSQGVDTQYF	TGTGCCAGCAGCCAAGTTTCTCAGGGCGTAGATACGCAGTATTTT
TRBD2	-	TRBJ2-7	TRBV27	CASSSNLGGNTRIYEQYF	TGTGCCAGCAGTTCAAACCTCGGGGGGAACACCCGTATCTACGAGCAGTACTTC
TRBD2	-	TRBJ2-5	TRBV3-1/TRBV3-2	CASSQPGLAAQETQYF	TGTGCCAGCAGCCAACCGGGACTAGCGGCCCAAGAGACCCAGTACTTC
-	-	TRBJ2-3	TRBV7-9	CASSSVEDTQYF	TGTGCCAGCAGCTCGGTCGAGGATACGCAGTATTTT
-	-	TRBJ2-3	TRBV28	CASSNGQITDTQYF	TGTGCCAGCAGTAACGGACAAATCACAGATACGCAGTATTTT
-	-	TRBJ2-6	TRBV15	CATSGGHLGSGANVLTF	TGTGCCACCAGCGGGGGACATCTGGGCTCTGGGGCCAACGTCCTGACTTTC
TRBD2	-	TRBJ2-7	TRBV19	CASSTLSLAGGSYEQYF	TGTGCCAGTAGTACCCTCTCACTAGCGGGAGGTTCGTACGAGCAGTACTTC
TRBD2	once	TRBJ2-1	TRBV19	CASSTEAGARNEQFF	TGTGCCAGTAGCACAGAAGCGGGAGCCAGGAATGAGCAGTTCTTC
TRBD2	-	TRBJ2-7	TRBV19	CASRPLAGGSYEQYF	TGTGCCAGTAGACCACTAGCGGGAGGTTCCTACGAGCAGTACTTC